The TCR beta chain described here comes from a study of monozygotic twins with cystic fibrosis. At the level of the study: Libraries were built from roughly 2.8 micrograms of fragmented DNA using approximately 16 PCR cycles. Whole-study results and caveats: Age, concordance and disease severity did not associate with shared CDR3 numbers.

Turning to this clone: Antigen unknown.

Some clones are missing from TCRdb's copy, which holds only in-frame ones; the method was immunoSEQ multiplex PCR. The sample lists approximately 33,000 clones, about 87% occurring once. The germline CDR1 and CDR2 sequences are SGHAT and FQNNGV. CDR3 length: 17 amino acids. J lost 0 bases, V lost 6 bases, and 9 bases had no gene match. The chain uses TRBV11-2 and TRBJ1-1, with 11 bases aligning to TRBD1. This clonotype was sampled from a girl aged 2 to 10 with cystic fibrosis. The specimen sequenced was blood. The CDR3, as DNA: TGTGCCAGCAGGAGAACCGGGACAGGGGGTTTGAACACTGAAGCTTTCTTT. This translates into CASRRTGTGGLNTEAFF.